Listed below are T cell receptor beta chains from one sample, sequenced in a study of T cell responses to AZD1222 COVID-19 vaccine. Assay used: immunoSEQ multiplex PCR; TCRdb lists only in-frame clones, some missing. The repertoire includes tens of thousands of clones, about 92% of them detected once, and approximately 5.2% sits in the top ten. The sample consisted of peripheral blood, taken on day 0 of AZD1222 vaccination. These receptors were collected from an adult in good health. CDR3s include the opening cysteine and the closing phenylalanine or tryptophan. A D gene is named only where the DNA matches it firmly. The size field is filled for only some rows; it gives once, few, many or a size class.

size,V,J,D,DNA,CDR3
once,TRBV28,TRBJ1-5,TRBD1,TGTGCCAGCAGCCATGGGGGGACAGGGCTTCAGCCCCAGCATTTT,CASSHGGTGLQPQHF
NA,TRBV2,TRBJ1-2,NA,TGTGCCAGCAGTGAATTGTCCCGGGACGGGAGATATGGCTACACCTTC,CASSELSRDGRYGYTF
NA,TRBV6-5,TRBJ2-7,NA,TGTGCCAGCAGTTACTCGAGGGGGAGAGGCTCCTACGAGCAGTACTTC,CASSYSRGRGSYEQYF
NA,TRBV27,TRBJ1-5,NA,TGTGCCAGCAGTCTCTGGGGTCAAGAAACTCAGCCCCAGCATTTT,CASSLWGQETQPQHF
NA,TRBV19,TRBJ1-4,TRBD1,TGTGCCAGCGCCAGCCGGGACAGGCGACGTGAAAAACTGTTTTTT,CASASRDRRREKLFF
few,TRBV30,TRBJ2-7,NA,TGTGCCTGGGGAGGGGGCTACGAGCAGTACTTC,CAWGGGYEQYF
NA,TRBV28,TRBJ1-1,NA,TGTGCCAGCAGTTTGAACAGGGTTGAAGCTTTCTTT,CASSLNRVEAFF
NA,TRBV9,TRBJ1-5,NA,TGTGCCAGCAGCGGTGAGGGCCACGTCAATCAGCCCCAGCATTTT,CASSGEGHVNQPQHF
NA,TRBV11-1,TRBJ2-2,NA,TGTGCCAGCAACCCCGGGGGTACCGGGGAGCTGTTTTTT,CASNPGGTGELFF
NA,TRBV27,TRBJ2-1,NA,TGTGCCAGCAGTTTAGCCGGGTTTGGATCCTACAATGAGCAGTTCTTC,CASSLAGFGSYNEQFF
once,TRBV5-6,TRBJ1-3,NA,TGTGCCAGCAGCTTGTCCCATGGAAACACCATATATTTT,CASSLSHGNTIYF
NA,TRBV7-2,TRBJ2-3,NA,TGTGCCAGCAGCTCAGGGAGCACAGATACGCAGTATTTT,CASSSGSTDTQYF
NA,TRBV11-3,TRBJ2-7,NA,TGTGCCAGCAGCTTTAGCGGAGGAAACTACGAGCAGTACTTC,CASSFSGGNYEQYF
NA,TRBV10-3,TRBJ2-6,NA,TGTGCCATCAGTGATCTAACAGGCCTGGACTCTGGGGCCAACGTCCTGACTTTC,CAISDLTGLDSGANVLTF
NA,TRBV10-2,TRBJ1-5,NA,TGCGCCAGCAGAGGACGGAGCAATCAGCCCCAGCATTTT,CASRGRSNQPQHF
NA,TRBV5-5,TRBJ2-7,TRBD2,TGTGCCAGCAGCCCCAGACTAGCGCCCAGGGACGAGCAGTACTTC,CASSPRLAPRDEQYF
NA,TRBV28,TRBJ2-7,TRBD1,TGTGCCAGCAGCCATCAGGTCGGGACAGGGAGTAACGAGCAGTACTTC,CASSHQVGTGSNEQYF
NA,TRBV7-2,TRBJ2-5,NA,TGTGCCAGCAGCCCCCCTTGGGTAGTCCTAGAGACCCAGTACTTC,CASSPPWVVLETQYF
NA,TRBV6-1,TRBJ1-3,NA,TGTGCCAGCAGTGAATCGGGGGGCAGAAACACCATATATTTT,CASSESGGRNTIYF